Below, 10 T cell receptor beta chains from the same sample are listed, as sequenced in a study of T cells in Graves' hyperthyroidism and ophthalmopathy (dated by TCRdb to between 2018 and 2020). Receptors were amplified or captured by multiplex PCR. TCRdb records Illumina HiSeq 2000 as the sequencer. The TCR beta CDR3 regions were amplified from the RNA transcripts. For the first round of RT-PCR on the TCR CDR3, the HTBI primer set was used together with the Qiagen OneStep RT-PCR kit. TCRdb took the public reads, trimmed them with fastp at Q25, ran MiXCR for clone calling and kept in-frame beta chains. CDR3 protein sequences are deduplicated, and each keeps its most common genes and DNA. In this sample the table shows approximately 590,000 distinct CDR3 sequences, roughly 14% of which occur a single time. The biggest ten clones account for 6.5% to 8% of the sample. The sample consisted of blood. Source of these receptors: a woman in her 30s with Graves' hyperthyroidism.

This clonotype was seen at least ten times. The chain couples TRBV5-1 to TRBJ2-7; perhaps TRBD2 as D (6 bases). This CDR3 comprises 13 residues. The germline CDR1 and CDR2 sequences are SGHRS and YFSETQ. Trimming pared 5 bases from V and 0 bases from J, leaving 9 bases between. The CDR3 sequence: CASREGSSYEQYF. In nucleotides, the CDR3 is TGCGCCAGCAGGGAGGGGAGCTCCTACGAGCAGTACTTC.

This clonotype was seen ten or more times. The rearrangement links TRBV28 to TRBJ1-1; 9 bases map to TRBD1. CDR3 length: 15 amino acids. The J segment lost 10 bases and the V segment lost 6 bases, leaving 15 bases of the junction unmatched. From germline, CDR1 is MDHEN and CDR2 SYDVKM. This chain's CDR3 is CASSPGQGGFLIAFF. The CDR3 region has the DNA TGTGCCAGCAGCCCGGGACAGGGTGGTTTCCTCATAGCTTTCTTT.

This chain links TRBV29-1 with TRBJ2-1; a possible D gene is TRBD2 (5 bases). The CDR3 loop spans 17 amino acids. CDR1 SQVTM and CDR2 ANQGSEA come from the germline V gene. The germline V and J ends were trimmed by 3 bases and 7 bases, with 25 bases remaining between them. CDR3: CSVDRLKLVGRVNEQFF. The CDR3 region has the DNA TGCAGCGTTGACCGTTTAAAACTAGTAGGGCGGGTGAATGAGCAGTTCTTC.

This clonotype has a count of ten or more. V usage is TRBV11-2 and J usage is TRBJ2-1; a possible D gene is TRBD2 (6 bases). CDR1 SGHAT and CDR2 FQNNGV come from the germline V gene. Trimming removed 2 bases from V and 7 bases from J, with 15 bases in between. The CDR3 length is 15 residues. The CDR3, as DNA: TGTGCCAGCAGCTTACCCACGGGAGTGAAAAATGAGCAGTTCTTC. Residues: CASSLPTGVKNEQFF.

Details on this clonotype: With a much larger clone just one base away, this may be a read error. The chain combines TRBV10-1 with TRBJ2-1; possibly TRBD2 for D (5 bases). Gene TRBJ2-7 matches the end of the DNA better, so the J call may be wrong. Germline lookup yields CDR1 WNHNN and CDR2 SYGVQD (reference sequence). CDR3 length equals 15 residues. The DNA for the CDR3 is TGCGCCAGCAGTGGAAAACGGACGGGGAACAATGAGCAGTACTTC. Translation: CASSGKRTGNNEQYF.

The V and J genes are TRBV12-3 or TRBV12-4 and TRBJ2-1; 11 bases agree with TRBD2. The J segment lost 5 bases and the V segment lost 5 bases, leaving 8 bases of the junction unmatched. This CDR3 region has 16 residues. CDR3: CASSPTSGSSHNEQFF. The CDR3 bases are TGTGCCAGCAGTCCTACTAGCGGGAGTTCCCACAATGAGCAGTTCTTC.

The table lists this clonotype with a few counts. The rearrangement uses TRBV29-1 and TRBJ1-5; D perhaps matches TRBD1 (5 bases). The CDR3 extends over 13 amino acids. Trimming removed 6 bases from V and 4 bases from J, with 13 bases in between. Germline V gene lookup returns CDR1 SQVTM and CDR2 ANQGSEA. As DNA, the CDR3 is TGCAGCGTCGGGCGGCAGGGAAATCAGCCCCAGCATTTT. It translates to CSVGRQGNQPQHF.

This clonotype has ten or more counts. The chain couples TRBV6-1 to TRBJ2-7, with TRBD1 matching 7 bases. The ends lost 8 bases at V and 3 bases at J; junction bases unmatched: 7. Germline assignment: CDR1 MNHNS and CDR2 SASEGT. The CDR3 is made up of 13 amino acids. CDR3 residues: CASLDREIYEQYF. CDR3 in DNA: TGTGCCAGCCTTGACAGGGAGATCTACGAGCAGTACTTC.

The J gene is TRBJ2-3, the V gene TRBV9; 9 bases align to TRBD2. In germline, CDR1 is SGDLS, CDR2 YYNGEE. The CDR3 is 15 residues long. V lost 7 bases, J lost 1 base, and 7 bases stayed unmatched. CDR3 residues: CASRRSGSGTDTQYF. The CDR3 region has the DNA TGTGCCAGCCGGCGTAGCGGGAGTGGCACAGATACGCAGTATTTT.

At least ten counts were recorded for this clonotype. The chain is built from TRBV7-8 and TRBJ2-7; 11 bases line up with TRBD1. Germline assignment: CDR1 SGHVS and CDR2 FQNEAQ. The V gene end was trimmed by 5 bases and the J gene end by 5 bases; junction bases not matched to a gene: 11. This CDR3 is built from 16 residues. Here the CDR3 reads CASSASPGQGENEQYF. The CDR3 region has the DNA TGTGCCAGCAGCGCATCACCGGGACAGGGGGAAAACGAGCAGTACTTC.